These 15 T cell receptor beta chains came from one sample sequenced in a study of OX40 agonist ivuxolimab in advanced cancers. The method was immunoSEQ multiplex PCR; TCRdb's version includes in-frame clones alone and lacks a portion of them. The sample carries 94,000 or so clones, around 84% recorded once. Material: CD4+ or CD8+ T cells sorted from blood, obtained in a trial of the OX40 agonist ivuxolimab. The source is an adult with an advanced solid tumor such as melanoma, head and neck, liver or kidney cancer.

The genes are TRBV19 and TRBJ1-2; possibly TRBD1 for D (5 bases). Germline V CDR1 and CDR2: LNHDA, SQIVND (reference sequence). CDR3 size: 15 residues. The V end lost 4 bases, the J end lost 0 bases, and 12 bases lay between the germline ends. The CDR3 nucleotides read TGTGCCAGTAGTACCCCGACAGCTTCTAACTATGGCTACACCTTC. Translated: CASSTPTASNYGYTF.

The chain recombines TRBV12-5 with TRBJ2-7, with D possibly called TRBD1 or TRBD2 (6 bases each). V was pared by 6 bases and J by 0 bases, with 18 bases between. The CDR3 covers 16 residues. The V gene's germline CDR1 is LGHNT and CDR2 FRNRAP. CDR3 region: CASGDSGRPNSYEQYF. The CDR3, as DNA: TGTGCTAGTGGGGACAGCGGGCGTCCTAACTCCTACGAGCAGTACTTC. The complete variable domain, with remaining parts taken from reference TRBV12-5 and TRBJ2-7, reads DARVTQTPRHKVTEMGQEVTMRCQPILGHNTVFWYRQTMMQGLELLAYFRNRAPLDDSGMPKDRFSAEMPDATLATLKIQPSEPRDSAVYFCASGDSGRPNSYEQYFGPGTRLTVT.

The chain is built from TRBV19 and TRBJ2-3; D not resolved. The CDR3 spans 14 residues. V was shortened by 8 bases and J by 4 bases, with 16 bases between the two germline ends. Germline loops: CDR1 LNHDA, CDR2 SQIVND (reference sequence). CDR3 in amino acids: CASSPSRTADTQYF. DNA of the CDR3: TGTGCCAGTTCCCCGAGTCGGACGGCAGATACGCAGTATTTT.

This clone has just a few counts. V and J are TRBV7-9 and TRBJ2-5, with D tentatively TRBD1 (6 bases). Between the trimmed V and J ends, which lost 11 bases and 9 bases, there was a span of 19 bases. The CDR3 covers 12 residues. Germline V CDR1 and CDR2: SEHNR, FQNEAQ (reference sequence). CDR3 coding DNA: TGTGCCGGCGGACCTCAGGGGACGGCCCAGTACTTC. Protein: CAGGPQGTAQYF.

This clone occurred a few times. The chain is built from TRBV9 and TRBJ2-5; D gene uncertain. The length of the CDR3 is 15 residues. Germline V gene data show CDR1 as SGDLS and CDR2 as YYNGEE. V was pared by 4 bases and J by 2 bases, with 15 bases between. CDR3 in DNA: TGTGCCAGCAGCCCCCAAGGTCGGCGTCAAGAGACCCAGTACTTC. It specifies CASSPQGRRQETQYF. The whole variable domain, remainder taken from reference TRBV9 and TRBJ2-5, is DSGVTQTPKHLITATGQRVTLRCSPRSGDLSVYWYQQSLDQGLQFLIQYYNGEERAKGNILERFSAQQFPDLHSELNLSSLELGDSALYFCASSPQGRRQETQYFGPGTRLLVL.

The J gene is TRBJ2-5, the V gene TRBV5-4; 9 bases agree with TRBD2. CDR3 length: 16 amino acids. J gave up 1 base and V 0 bases, and 4 bases lay outside the gene matches. Germline CDR1 reads SGHNT; CDR2 reads YYREEE (reference sequence). CDR3 coding DNA: TGTGCCAGCAGCTTGGGTAGCGGGGGATTCCAAGAGACCCAGTACTTC. As protein: CASSLGSGGFQETQYF.

This clone was counted between two and nine times. The gene calls are TRBV2 and TRBJ1-3; 8 nucleotides agree with TRBD1. The CDR3 covers 16 residues. Germline CDR1 is SNHLY and CDR2 is FYNNEI. J was trimmed by 2 bases and V by 4 bases; bases with no gene match: 7. CDR3 amino acids: CASSARTGRAGNTIYF. The CDR3 DNA reads as TGTGCCAGCAGTGCTAGGACAGGGCGAGCTGGAAACACCATATATTTT.

CDR3 nucleotide sequence: TGTGCCAGCAGTGGTACAGGGGCCAACGTCCTGACTTTC. It encodes CASSGTGANVLTF. The chain has TRBV28 and TRBJ2-6, with no clear D. This CDR3 has 13 residues. Per germline, CDR1 MDHEN and CDR2 SYDVKM. Trimming took off 5 bases at V and 4 bases at J, with 6 bases between the two ends.

V gene TRBV4-3 combines with J gene TRBJ1-2, with D perhaps matching TRBD1 (6 bases). The V gene's germline CDR1 is LGHNA and CDR2 YSLEER. The V and J ends lost 0 bases and 2 bases respectively, with 10 bases between them. The CDR3 has 15 residues. The CDR3 coding sequence is TGCGCCAGCAGCCAAGATTGGCAGGGGAACTATGGCTACACCTTC. This gives the protein CASSQDWQGNYGYTF.

The chain employs TRBV30 and TRBJ2-2; TRBD1 matches 8 bases. Germline trimming cut 4 bases from V and 4 bases from J; bases unmatched to any gene: 11. Looked up from germline, CDR1 is GTSNPN and CDR2 is SVGIG (reference sequence). This CDR3 comprises 16 residues. CDR3 in DNA: TGTGCCTGGAATGGCGACAGGACAGGGACCACCGGGGAGCTGTTTTTT. It translates to CAWNGDRTGTTGELFF.

This clone is a singleton in its sample. This chain joins TRBV11-2 and TRBJ2-3; 11 bases map to TRBD1. Germline CDR1 SGHAT, CDR2 FQNNGV. The trim removed 5 bases at V and 3 bases at J, leaving 4 bases unmatched. This CDR3 spans 15 amino acids. In DNA, the CDR3 is TGTGCCAGCAGCGGGACAGGGGGGGGAACAGATACGCAGTATTTT. This translates into CASSGTGGGTDTQYF.

The chain employs TRBV27 and TRBJ1-1, with a tentative D call TRBD1 (5 bases). V was clipped by 6 bases and J by 5 bases, with 16 bases between them. The CDR3 spans 14 residues. The germline V gene has CDR1 MNHEY and CDR2 SMNVEV (reference sequence). The CDR3 DNA reads TGTGCCAGCAGGGGGTGGGGGGGGGAGACTGAAGCTTTCTTT. Its protein is CASRGWGGETEAFF.

The chain couples TRBV29-1 to TRBJ2-5, with 7 bases matching TRBD1. Per germline, CDR1 SQVTM and CDR2 ANQGSEA. The CDR3 is 12 amino acids. The V gene end was trimmed by 6 bases and the J gene end by 4 bases; junction bases not matched to a gene: 5. The CDR3 loop reads CSVATGRETQYF. The CDR3 coding sequence is TGCAGCGTCGCGACAGGGCGAGAGACCCAGTACTTC.

The V call is TRBV7-3, the J call TRBJ2-1; no definite D call. Germline-derived CDR1 and CDR2 are SGHTA and FQGTGA. The CDR3 runs 13 residues. V was cut by 2 bases and J by 4 bases, with 6 bases left in between. CDR3 protein: CASSLEEYNEQFF. For the CDR3, the DNA is TGTGCCAGCAGCTTAGAGGAATACAATGAGCAGTTCTTC.

The rearrangement joins TRBV11-2 to TRBJ2-7; 7 positions agree with TRBD1. There are 14 residues in the CDR3. Germline V lookup: CDR1 SGHAT, CDR2 FQNNGV. J lost 4 bases, V lost 5 bases, and 8 bases had no gene match. The DNA of the CDR3 is TGTGCCAGCAGCAAGGGACAGATTCTTTACGAGCAGTACGTC. Amino acids: CASSKGQILYEQYV.